The rows below give T cell receptor beta chains drawn from one sample of a study of identical twins. MiXCR was run by TCRdb on the 5' RACE reads, yielding one entry per CDR3 protein. The sample records hundreds of thousands of distinct CDR3 sequences, approximately 8% being singletons. These sequences were also reported in another study, on yellow fever vaccine responses in identical twins.

Sequencing used memory (CD45RO+) T cells sorted from blood. These TCRs come from a woman between 18 and 29 years old in good health. Each CDR3 is given with its conserved first and last residue. A D gene is named only where the DNA matches it firmly. Clone size, where shown, is once, few, many, or a class for clones that have expanded.

j_call	v_call	d_call	clone_size	cdr3_nt	cdr3_aa
TRBJ1-4	TRBV29-1	-	many	TGCAGCGGCGGCAGCCGGGGTGAAAAACTGTTTTTT	CSGGSRGEKLFF
TRBJ1-1	TRBV14	-	-	TGTGCCAGCAGCCTAATTGATGGCACTGAAGCTTTCTTT	CASSLIDGTEAFF
TRBJ1-2	TRBV10-3	-	few	TGTGCCATCAGGCTGACAGGTGATCATGGCTACACCTTC	CAIRLTGDHGYTF
TRBJ1-4	TRBV18	TRBD1	-	TGTGCCAGCTCACCGAAGGAACAGGGGCCCTTCAGAAATGAAAAACTGTTTTTT	CASSPKEQGPFRNEKLFF
TRBJ1-2	TRBV4-1	-	many	TGCGCCAGCAGCCAAGTTACAGGGAACTATGGCTACACCTTC	CASSQVTGNYGYTF
TRBJ1-2	TRBV28	TRBD1	-	TGTGCCAGCAGTCCCACGGGACAGCGGAGCTCTGGCTACACCTTC	CASSPTGQRSSGYTF
TRBJ1-2	TRBV7-8	-	many	TGTGCCAGCAGCCTATCCCGGGGGGTAGGCTACACCTTC	CASSLSRGVGYTF
TRBJ2-1	TRBV14	TRBD2	many	TGTGCCAGCAGCCAAGGCGGGAGTCCTGTCAATGAGCAGTTCTTC	CASSQGGSPVNEQFF
TRBJ1-1	TRBV24-1	TRBD1	many	TGTGCCACCGCACCGGGACAGGACTCTATGAACACTGAAGCTTTCTTT	CATAPGQDSMNTEAFF
TRBJ1-1	TRBV10-3	TRBD1	many	TGTGCCATCAGTGAGGAAGGACAGGGGGCCGCTGAAGCTTTCTTT	CAISEEGQGAAEAFF
TRBJ1-5	TRBV12-3/TRBV12-4	-	many	TGTGCCAGCAGTTTAGGAGGGGGGGGACAGCCCCAGCATTTT	CASSLGGGGQPQHF
TRBJ2-1	TRBV20-1	-	few	TGCAGTGCTGGGAGGACGGAGTCCTCCTACAATGAGCAGTTCTTC	CSAGRTESSYNEQFF
TRBJ2-3	TRBV24-1	-	few	TGTGCCACCAGTGATCAGAGGACCACCACAGATACGCAGTATTTT	CATSDQRTTTDTQYF
TRBJ2-7	TRBV12-3/TRBV12-4	TRBD2	-	TGTGCCAGCAGAGAAGGGACTAGCGGCTCCTACGAGCAGTACTTC	CASREGTSGSYEQYF
TRBJ2-7	TRBV28	TRBD2	many	TGTGCCAGCAGTTTATTCCCTAGCGGGAGGCCGGGGTGGAGGTACGAGCAGTACTTC	CASSLFPSGRPGWRYEQYF